Below, 31 T cell receptor beta chains from the same sample are listed, as sequenced in a study of cytomegalovirus exposure and HLA in healthy donors. The study ran its PCR with 60 Vbeta and 13 Jbeta primers. TCRdb's copy holds only in-frame clones and misses some; the assay was immunoSEQ multiplex PCR. This table holds about 190,000 clones, 60% to 80% found once. The sequenced sample consisted of PBMCs. The receptors here all came from a woman aged 25-40 years in good health and CMV-seropositive.

This sequence joins TRBV6-1 and TRBJ2-1, with TRBD2 identical over 8 bases. CDR1 MNHNS and CDR2 SASEGT come from the germline V gene. Trimming cost V 10 bases and J 6 bases; bases outside gene matches: 8. The CDR3 extends over 13 amino acids. The CDR3, as DNA: TGTGCCACGGGACTAGACGCAGCCAATGAGCAGTTCTTC. Translated: CATGLDAANEQFF.

The chain joins TRBV7-3 to TRBJ2-5; 9 bases fit TRBD2. V dropped 5 bases and J dropped 1; count of bases not matched to a gene: 2. Germline values: CDR1 SGHTA, CDR2 FQGTGA. The CDR3 extends over 14 amino acids. CDR3 amino acids: CASSVLAGQETQYF. As DNA, the CDR3 is TGTGCCAGCAGCGTACTAGCGGGCCAAGAGACCCAGTACTTC.

V and J are TRBV5-4 and TRBJ2-5, with TRBD2 identical over 10 bases. Germline V gene data show CDR1 as SGHNT and CDR2 as YYREEE (reference sequence). The CDR3 contains 15 residues. V gave up 1 base and J gave up 1 base; unmatched junction bases: 1. CDR3 loop: CASSLRLAGQETQYF. CDR3 bases: TGTGCCAGCAGCTTGAGACTAGCGGGCCAAGAGACCCAGTACTTC.

At least ten counts were recorded for this clone. The V call is TRBV6-1, the J call TRBJ1-3; D might be TRBD1 (5 bases). Trimming cost V 6 bases and J 16 bases, with 16 bases left between them. There are 11 residues in the CDR3. Germline loops: CDR1 MNHNS, CDR2 SASEGT. CDR3 sequence: CASRGPVAGYF. The CDR3 nucleotides read TGTGCCAGCAGGGGACCAGTAGCGGGTTATTTT.

The chain has TRBV19 and TRBJ1-1; possibly TRBD1 for D (5 bases). Per the germline V gene, CDR1 is LNHDA and CDR2 is SQIVND (reference sequence). V was trimmed by 8 bases and J by 1 base, leaving 14 bases between them. The CDR3 is 14 amino acids. The CDR3 DNA reads TGTGCCAGTCGGGGGGAGGGCTCGAACACTGAAGCTTTCTTT. This sequence encodes CASRGEGSNTEAFF.

The V gene is TRBV19, the J gene TRBJ1-2; D remains ambiguous. Germline V gene sequence: CDR1 LNHDA, CDR2 SQIVND (reference sequence). The CDR3 has 13 residues. V lost 7 bases to trimming and J lost 7 bases, with 16 bases between them. The DNA of the CDR3 is TGTGCCAGTACGGCCTCGGGAGGATCTGGCTACACCTTC. It translates to CASTASGGSGYTF.

This clone has a handful of counts. The chain is built from TRBV7-8 and TRBJ1-1, with a possible D match to TRBD1 (6 bases). The CDR3 consists of 13 residues. V was pared by 1 base and J by 9 bases, with 12 bases between. From germline, CDR1 is SGHVS and CDR2 FQNEAQ. This chain's CDR3 is CASSLDRAGKAFF. CDR3 nucleotide sequence: TGTGCCAGCAGCTTAGACAGGGCAGGTAAAGCTTTCTTT.

The V gene is TRBV6-1, the J gene TRBJ2-3; a possible D gene is TRBD2 (6 bases). CDR1 MNHNS and CDR2 SASEGT come from the germline V gene. The V end was cut by 8 bases, the J end by 4 bases, with 10 bases between. The CDR3 consists of 12 residues. CDR3: CASGGDADTQYF. CDR3 coding DNA: TGTGCCAGCGGAGGGGACGCAGATACGCAGTATTTT.

This clone was seen once. The V call is TRBV7-2, the J call TRBJ2-7; TRBD1 aligns across 9 bases. Trimming cost V 0 bases and J 4 bases; bases outside gene matches: 7. CDR1 and CDR2 from the germline V gene are SGHTA and FQGNSA. The CDR3 has 16 amino acids. For the CDR3, the DNA is TGTGCCAGCAGCTTAGCGTCGGGACAGGGATCTTACGAGCAGTACTTC. Translating it yields CASSLASGQGSYEQYF.

This clone was counted a few times. In nucleotides, the CDR3 is TGTGCCAGCAGCTTGGGTGGGGGCCCAATGAACACTGAAGCTTTCTTT. It translates to CASSLGGGPMNTEAFF. This chain joins TRBV5-6 and TRBJ1-1; maybe TRBD1 (6 bases). Germline CDR1 reads SGHDT; CDR2 reads YYEEEE. Deletions cut 0 bases from V and 0 bases from J, with 12 bases between. The CDR3 covers 16 residues.

The chain carries TRBV30 and TRBJ2-1, with a possible D match to TRBD2 (6 bases). Trimming stripped 1 base from V and 5 bases from J, with 12 bases between. The CDR3 totals 14 residues. CDR1 and CDR2 from the germline V gene are GTSNPN and SVGIG (reference sequence). CDR3 in amino acids: CAWSGLVLNNEQFF. The CDR3 nucleotides read TGTGCCTGGAGTGGACTAGTTTTGAACAATGAGCAGTTCTTC.

The chain is built from TRBV5-4 and TRBJ2-1; D unclear. The germline CDR1 and CDR2 sequences are SGHNT and YYREEE (reference sequence). CDR3 length: 16 residues. V was shortened by 0 bases and J by 0 bases, with 10 bases between the two germline ends. Written as DNA, the CDR3 is TGTGCCAGCAGCTTGGTGGTCCTTAGCTCCTACAATGAGCAGTTCTTC. It is translated as CASSLVVLSSYNEQFF. The full variable domain, its missing parts supplied by reference TRBV5-4 and TRBJ2-1, is ETGVTQSPTHLIKTRGQQVTLRCSSQSGHNTVSWYQQALGQGPQFIFQYYREEENGRGNFPPRFSGLQFPNYSSELNVNALELDDSALYLCASSLVVLSSYNEQFFGPGTRLTVL.

V and J are TRBV2 and TRBJ2-3; 7 nucleotides agree with TRBD1. Germline-derived CDR1 and CDR2 are SNHLY and FYNNEI. The CDR3 covers 12 residues. The trim removed 7 bases at V and 3 bases at J, leaving 1 base unmatched. CDR3: CASTGGTDTQYF. The CDR3 nucleotides are TGTGCCAGCACAGGGGGTACAGATACGCAGTATTTT. The full variable domain, completed using reference TRBV2 and TRBJ2-3, is EPEVTQTPSHQVTQMGQEVILRCVPISNHLYFYWYRQILGQKVEFLVSFYNNEISEKSEIFDDQFSVERPDGSNFTLKIRSTKLEDSAMYFCASTGGTDTQYFGPGTRLTVL.

As to this clone: The sample carries other DNA sequences with the same CDR3. The chain couples TRBV28 to TRBJ1-2; perhaps TRBD1 as D (5 bases). The germline CDR1 and CDR2 sequences are MDHEN and SYDVKM. CDR3 size: 13 residues. V shed 5 bases and J shed 5 bases, with 12 bases lying between them. CDR3 coding DNA: TGTGCCAGCAGTCTCCAGGGTGTATATGGCTACACCTTC. As protein: CASSLQGVYGYTF.

The V gene is TRBV19, the J gene TRBJ1-2; 8 positions match TRBD1. The CDR3 length is 16 residues. V was pared by 3 bases and J by 4 bases, with 10 bases of the junction left unmatched. The germline V gene encodes CDR1 LNHDA and CDR2 SQIVND (reference sequence). CDR3 in DNA: TGTGCCAGTAGTATTGATGGGACAGGTGGCGTCTATGGCTACACCTTC. Its translation: CASSIDGTGGVYGYTF.

The chain uses TRBV19 and TRBJ2-7; 7 positions agree with TRBD2. Germline CDR1 reads LNHDA; CDR2 reads SQIVND (reference sequence). The ends lost 5 bases at V and 1 base at J; junction bases unmatched: 11. The CDR3 covers 16 residues. The CDR3, as DNA: TGTGCCAGTAGTTCTTCTGCGGGAGCGATGTCCTACGAGCAGTACTTC. As protein: CASSSSAGAMSYEQYF.

This CDR3 reads CASSVQEAQHF. CDR3 coding DNA: TGTGCCAGCAGTGTTCAGGAAGCCCAGCATTTT. This chain connects TRBV2 to TRBJ1-5; D call uncertain. CDR3 length: 11 amino acids. Germline V lookup: CDR1 SNHLY, CDR2 FYNNEI. V was clipped by 4 bases and J by 11 bases, with 9 bases between them.

V and J are TRBV7-2 and TRBJ2-1, with 7 bases fitting TRBD2. Germline CDR1 and CDR2: SGHTA and FQGNSA. Losses at the gene ends were 5 bases for V and 4 bases for J; bases not matched to a gene: 8. The CDR3 runs to 15 residues. The CDR3 here is CASSPPGLLYNEQFF. DNA for the CDR3: TGTGCCAGCAGCCCCCCGGGACTACTGTACAATGAGCAGTTCTTC.

CDR3 in DNA: TGTGCCAGCTCAACTAACTACGAGCAGTACTTC. This encodes CASSTNYEQYF. The chain joins TRBV18 to TRBJ2-7; no definite D call. This CDR3 has 11 residues. Germline V gives CDR1 KGHSH, CDR2 LQKENI. The V and J ends lost 5 bases and 3 bases respectively, with 5 bases between them.

The chain employs TRBV7-2 and TRBJ2-7, with D perhaps TRBD1 (6 bases). Germline V gene data show CDR1 as SGHTA and CDR2 as FQGNSA. V lost 3 bases and J lost 7, with 13 bases in between. This CDR3 has 13 amino acids. In nucleotides, the CDR3 is TGTGCCAGCAGCTTTTCACAGGGCGAGGAGCAGTACTTC. This sequence encodes CASSFSQGEEQYF.

The genes are TRBV5-1 and TRBJ1-2; TRBD1 is a possible D gene (5 bases). This CDR3 region has 13 residues. Germline V gene sequence: CDR1 SGHRS, CDR2 YFSETQ. The ends were cut back, 7 bases at V and 2 bases at J, with 12 bases in the middle. CDR3 region: CASGETANYGYTF. CDR3 nucleotides: TGCGCCAGCGGAGAGACAGCGAACTATGGCTACACCTTC.

V is TRBV5-4 and J is TRBJ2-1; 8 bases are a match to TRBD2. The V gene end was trimmed by 6 bases and the J gene end by 7 bases; junction bases not matched to a gene: 6. This CDR3 contains 13 residues. Germline CDR1 SGHNT, CDR2 YYREEE (reference sequence). This CDR3 is CASNPGGGNEQFF. In DNA form, the CDR3 reads TGTGCCAGCAACCCGGGGGGGGGAAATGAGCAGTTCTTC.

CDR3 region: CASSHRRGENTEAFF. The CDR3 DNA reads as TGTGCCAGTAGCCATAGGCGGGGGGAGAACACTGAAGCTTTCTTT. The V gene is TRBV19, the J gene TRBJ1-1, with D tentatively TRBD1 (5 bases). Trimming cost V 6 bases and J 1 base, with 15 bases left between them. The CDR3 is made up of 15 amino acids. The germline CDR1 and CDR2 sequences are LNHDA and SQIVND (reference sequence).

V is TRBV4-2 and J is TRBJ1-2; 7 bases match TRBD1. The CDR3 loop spans 14 amino acids. CDR1 and CDR2 from the germline V gene are LGHNA and YNFKEQ. With 5 bases clipped from V and 3 bases from J, the junction kept 6 bases outside the gene matches. The CDR3 DNA reads TGTGCCAGCAGCGGACAGGAGAATGACTATGGCTACACCTTC. It codes for CASSGQENDYGYTF.

V usage is TRBV7-9 and J usage is TRBJ2-1; TRBD2 aligns across 11 bases. Germline V gene sequence: CDR1 SEHNR, CDR2 FQNEAQ (reference sequence). Germline trimming cut 3 bases from V and 6 bases from J; bases unmatched to any gene: 7. This CDR3 region has 16 residues. CDR3 DNA sequence: TGTGCCAGCAGCTTCTCCGCGACTAGCGGGACCAATGAGCAGTTCTTC. This encodes CASSFSATSGTNEQFF.

The chain is built from TRBV28 and TRBJ1-6, with TRBD1 identical over 10 bases. Trimming removed 4 bases from V and 10 bases from J; junction bases left unmatched: 4. Per the germline V gene, CDR1 is MDHEN and CDR2 is SYDVKM. This CDR3 is 14 amino acids long. The CDR3 spells CASSSTGGGSPLHF. Here the CDR3 DNA reads TGTGCCAGCAGTTCGACAGGGGGCGGATCACCCCTCCACTTT.

The chain uses TRBV10-3 and TRBJ1-1; 10 nucleotides line up with TRBD1. Per the germline V gene, CDR1 is ENHRY and CDR2 is SYGVKD. The J segment lost 3 bases and the V segment lost 5 bases, leaving 6 bases of the junction unmatched. The CDR3 loop spans 15 amino acids. The CDR3 here is CAISWEGQGYTEAFF. DNA for the CDR3: TGTGCCATCAGTTGGGAGGGACAGGGGTACACTGAAGCTTTCTTT.

This clone showed up just a few times. The chain joins TRBV7-2 to TRBJ2-7; maybe TRBD1 (6 bases). This CDR3 is built from 13 residues. V lost 4 bases to trimming and J lost 6 bases, with 13 bases between them. The germline gives CDR1 SGHTA, CDR2 FQGNSA. CDR3 bases: TGTGCCAGCAGCTCTCGCAGGGGAACCGAGCAGTACTTC. Its translation is CASSSRRGTEQYF.

V gene TRBV7-3 combines with J gene TRBJ2-1, with 11 bases fitting TRBD2. The germline V gene encodes CDR1 SGHTA and CDR2 FQGTGA. The CDR3 sequence is 14 residues long. J gave up 10 bases and V 5 bases, and 7 bases lay outside the gene matches. The CDR3 nucleotides read TGTGCCAGCAGCCCCGGGACTAGCGGCCTGGAGCAGTTCTTC. Amino acids: CASSPGTSGLEQFF. The whole variable domain, remainder taken from reference TRBV7-3 and TRBJ2-1, is GAGVSQTPSNKVTEKGKYVELRCDPISGHTALYWYRQSLGQGPEFLIYFQGTGAADDSGLPNDRFFAVRPEGSVSTLKIQRTERGDSAVYLCASSPGTSGLEQFFGPGTRLTVL.

V and J are TRBV28 and TRBJ2-7; weak D call: TRBD1 (6 bases). The ends were cut back, 5 bases at V and 2 bases at J, with 22 bases in the middle. CDR3 length: 17 residues. Looked up from germline, CDR1 is MDHEN and CDR2 is SYDVKM. CDR3 nucleotide sequence: TGTGCCAGCAGTCCTCCAGCTGGGGGCCCTTACACCTACGAGCAGTACTTC. This translates into CASSPPAGGPYTYEQYF.

V is TRBV28 and J is TRBJ2-5, with D unresolved. Germline V CDR1 and CDR2: MDHEN, SYDVKM. The V and J ends lost 6 bases and 5 bases respectively, with 10 bases between them. This CDR3 comprises 12 residues. The CDR3 is CASSQVRETQYF. The CDR3 region has the DNA TGTGCCAGCAGCCAGGTTCGGGAGACCCAGTACTTC.